This TCR beta chain was recorded in a study of shared clonotypes between healthy human individuals. Study as a whole: Contributing individuals were a couple of females and a few males aged 18 to 49.

Evenly divided among several immunoSEQ plates was the genomic DNA of each subset. Here immunoSEQ multiplex PCR was the method, and the copy in TCRdb shows in-frame clones only, minus some. The sample has 2 million to 2.5 million clones, about 90% seen once. Recent acute infections and vaccinations were absent in the healthy HIV-negative adult donors. This TCR was recovered from a man aged 18 to 30 in good health. Some clones in this sample may be carry-over from other donors' samples. Material for sequencing was naive CD4+ T cells from PBMCs. Subset described: CD45RA+ positively selected.

CDR3 nucleotide sequence: TGTGCCAGCAGCCAAGCTGGGGGACAGGGAAGGGCTCCGTTCTTC. It yields the protein CASSQAGGQGRAPFF. This chain uses TRBV14 with TRBJ2-1; 9 bases are shared with TRBD1. The CDR3 totals 15 residues. V shed 1 base, J shed 15 bases, and the junction held 13 bases outside the gene matches. Per germline, CDR1 SGHDN and CDR2 FVKESK.